The 25 T cell receptor beta chains given below trace back to one sample, sequenced in a study of shared clonotypes between healthy human individuals. The repertoire was sequenced with immunoSEQ multiplex PCR; TCRdb's copy has only in-frame clones and lacks some. The data show over a million clones, under 99% seen once. The source material was naive CD4+ T cells sorted from blood. Indicated subset: CD45RA+ positively selected. These receptors originate from a man in his thirties or forties in good health.

Concerning this clone: This CDR3 is also generated by other DNA sequences in the sample. The chain carries TRBV11-2 and TRBJ2-3; no clear D. The CDR3 consists of 13 residues. Germline values: CDR1 SGHAT, CDR2 FQNNGV. V lost 0 bases, J lost 6 bases, and 7 bases lay in between. CDR3 in amino acids: CASSLDRLDTQYF. CDR3 in DNA: TGTGCCAGCAGCTTAGACCGACTGGATACGCAGTATTTT.

The V gene is TRBV19, the J gene TRBJ2-3, with 12 bases matching TRBD2. This CDR3 region has 14 residues. V trimming: 5 bases; J trimming: 5 bases; junction bases outside the gene matches: 2. The germline V gene has CDR1 LNHDA and CDR2 SQIVND (reference sequence). The CDR3 bases are TGTGCCAGTAGTCCGGGACTAGCGGGAGATACGCAGTATTTT. It translates to CASSPGLAGDTQYF.

V and J are TRBV5-1 and TRBJ1-1; maybe TRBD1 (5 bases). The V end was cut by 0 bases, the J end by 7 bases, with 13 bases between. This CDR3 has 14 amino acids. The germline V gene has CDR1 SGHRS and CDR2 YFSETQ. CDR3 residues: CASSLAGGFGEAFF. The CDR3, as DNA: TGCGCCAGCAGCTTGGCCGGGGGGTTCGGTGAAGCTTTCTTT.

This chain connects TRBV6-1 to TRBJ1-3; D is unresolved. CDR1 is MNHNS and CDR2 is SASEGT in the germline V gene. The length of the CDR3 is 13 residues. V was shortened by 7 bases and J by 3 bases, with 10 bases between the two germline ends. The CDR3 region has the DNA TGTGCCAGCATATTACAGATTGGAAACACCATATATTTT. It encodes CASILQIGNTIYF.

V gene TRBV29-1 combines with J gene TRBJ2-2; possibly TRBD2 for D (5 bases). The CDR3 totals 15 residues. The germline V gene has CDR1 SQVTM and CDR2 ANQGSEA. Deletions cut 3 bases from V and 0 bases from J, with 11 bases between. The CDR3 sequence: CSVDKSGTNTGELFF. CDR3 DNA: TGCAGCGTTGACAAGAGCGGTACGAACACCGGGGAGCTGTTTTTT.

With regard to this clone: At the DNA level, this CDR3 is encoded by other sequences in the same sample as well. This rearrangement joins TRBV28 to TRBJ2-7, with 13 bases matching TRBD2. V lost 11 bases to trimming and J lost 4 bases; unmatched junction nucleotides: 2. There are 12 residues in the CDR3. The germline V gene encodes CDR1 MDHEN and CDR2 SYDVKM. In DNA form, the CDR3 reads TGTGCCTCGGGACTAGCGGGATACGAGCAGTACTTC. This encodes CASGLAGYEQYF.

CDR3 protein: CASSPNQPDMNTEAFF. CDR3 bases: TGTGCCAGCTCACCGAACCAGCCCGATATGAACACTGAAGCTTTCTTT. The V call is TRBV18, the J call TRBJ1-1, with unresolved D. The CDR3 consists of 16 residues. The germline V gene encodes CDR1 KGHSH and CDR2 LQKENI. Deletions cut 3 bases from V and 0 bases from J, with 14 bases between.

In DNA form, the CDR3 reads TGTGCCAGCAGCCAACAGGGACAGAACACCGGGGAGCTGTTTTTT. Its translation is CASSQQGQNTGELFF. The rearrangement links TRBV4-2 to TRBJ2-2; maybe TRBD1 (6 bases). Germline CDR1 is LGHNA and CDR2 is YNFKEQ. V was cut by 2 bases and J by 1 base, with 8 bases left in between. The CDR3 runs to 15 residues.

The chain uses TRBV11-2 and TRBJ1-1; 8 nucleotides line up with TRBD1. Germline V gene data show CDR1 as SGHAT and CDR2 as FQNNGV. After removal of 5 bases from V and 1 base from J, the junction contained 9 bases not matched to a gene. CDR3 size: 16 residues. The CDR3 DNA reads TGTGCCAGCAGCCCTCGCGCAGGGGGCCCGAACACTGAAGCTTTCTTT. This translates into CASSPRAGGPNTEAFF.

V usage is TRBV6-1 and J usage is TRBJ2-2; weak D call: TRBD2 (6 bases). Trimming shortened V by 1 base and J by 7 bases, and 10 bases separated the two germline ends. This CDR3 contains 14 residues. CDR1 is MNHNS and CDR2 is SASEGT in the germline V gene. As DNA, the CDR3 is TGTGCCAGCAGTGAAGGACTAGTATTCGGGGAGCTGTTTTTT. It codes for CASSEGLVFGELFF.

The chain recombines TRBV18 with TRBJ1-4, with D possibly matching TRBD1 (6 bases). V lost 3 bases, J lost 2 bases, and 10 bases lay in between. The CDR3 runs to 15 residues. Germline assignment: CDR1 KGHSH and CDR2 LQKENI. The CDR3 protein is CASSPVTGTNEKLFF. In nucleotides, the CDR3 is TGTGCCAGCTCACCCGTAACAGGGACTAATGAAAAACTGTTTTTT.

V is TRBV6-5 and J is TRBJ2-7; no definite D call. Trimming left V 0 bases short and J 7 bases short, with 10 bases between. CDR3 size: 13 residues. Germline CDR1 and CDR2: MNHEY and SVGAGI. The CDR3 DNA is TGTGCCAGCAGTTACTCGGCCTTAGTGGAGCAGTACTTC. Its translation is CASSYSALVEQYF.

The chain links TRBV10-2 to TRBJ2-1; D might be TRBD2 (6 bases). Trimming took off 2 bases at V and 6 bases at J, with 11 bases between the two ends. CDR3 length: 14 residues. Per germline, CDR1 WSHSY and CDR2 SAAADI. CDR3 nucleotide sequence: TGCGCCAGCAGTGAGCCCGGGAGAATCAATGAGCAGTTCTTC. It encodes CASSEPGRINEQFF.

V and J are TRBV11-2 and TRBJ2-7; no reliable D call. Looked up from germline, CDR1 is SGHAT and CDR2 is FQNNGV. With 0 bases removed from V and 3 bases from J, the gap between germline ends came to 9 bases. The CDR3 totals 14 residues. The CDR3 DNA is TGTGCCAGCAGCTTAGAAAGTCGATACTACGAGCAGTACTTC. It encodes CASSLESRYYEQYF.

The J gene is TRBJ2-7, the V gene TRBV28, with TRBD1 as a possible D gene (6 bases). From germline, CDR1 is MDHEN and CDR2 SYDVKM. CDR3 length equals 14 residues. Trimming stripped 8 bases from V and 2 bases from J, with 16 bases between. This CDR3 is CASYKPQGTYEQYF. The CDR3 bases are TGTGCCAGCTATAAACCACAGGGTACCTACGAGCAGTACTTC.

The chain has TRBV9 and TRBJ2-3; 10 nucleotides match TRBD2. The CDR3 runs to 19 residues. Per germline, CDR1 SGDLS and CDR2 YYNGEE. V shed 3 bases, J shed 5 bases, and the junction held 18 bases outside the gene matches. The CDR3 sequence is CASSAEEGLAGVFLDTQYF. The CDR3 DNA reads TGTGCCAGCAGCGCAGAGGAAGGTCTAGCGGGAGTTTTTTTAGATACGCAGTATTTT.

J is TRBJ2-5 and V is TRBV5-4, with D perhaps TRBD1 (5 bases). CDR3 length equals 13 residues. The germline V gene encodes CDR1 SGHNT and CDR2 YYREEE (reference sequence). The ends were cut back, 4 bases at V and 4 bases at J, with 11 bases in the middle. The CDR3 DNA reads TGTGCCAGCAGCACAGGACCTGGAGAGACCCAGTACTTC. As protein: CASSTGPGETQYF.

The chain combines TRBV10-3 with TRBJ1-2; possible D gene TRBD1, 5 bases. CDR1 and CDR2 from the germline V gene are ENHRY and SYGVKD. This CDR3 is 14 amino acids long. With 3 bases removed from V and 7 bases from J, the gap between germline ends came to 15 bases. CDR3 sequence reads: CAISDPGIGGGYTF. Written as DNA, the CDR3 is TGTGCCATCAGTGACCCAGGGATCGGGGGTGGCTACACCTTC.

Only a few counts were recorded for this clone. The chain combines TRBV2 with TRBJ2-7; D uncertain. Germline CDR1 is SNHLY and CDR2 is FYNNEI. This CDR3 has 12 amino acids. The ends were cut back, 8 bases at V and 5 bases at J, with 13 bases in the middle. CDR3 coding DNA: TGTGCCAGCCAAAAGAGCTTGGACGAGCAGTACTTC. The encoded protein is CASQKSLDEQYF. The entire variable domain, with the rest obtained from reference TRBV2 and TRBJ2-7, is as follows: EPEVTQTPSHQVTQMGQEVILRCVPISNHLYFYWYRQILGQKVEFLVSFYNNEISEKSEIFDDQFSVERPDGSNFTLKIRSTKLEDSAMYFCASQKSLDEQYFGPGTRLTVT.

The rearrangement links TRBV18 to TRBJ1-5; a possible D gene is TRBD1 (6 bases). Deletions cut 5 bases from V and 7 bases from J, with 12 bases between. The CDR3 runs 13 residues. Per germline, CDR1 KGHSH and CDR2 LQKENI. The CDR3 DNA reads TGTGCCAGCTCATTAACAGGGAACCAGCCCCAGCATTTT. Amino acids: CASSLTGNQPQHF.

The V gene is TRBV5-1, the J gene TRBJ2-1; no firm D call. CDR1 is SGHRS, CDR2 YFSETQ, per germline. Trimming pared 0 bases from V and 6 bases from J, leaving 13 bases between. The CDR3 runs 15 residues. In nucleotides, the CDR3 is TGCGCCAGCAGCTTGGCCTCGCGGAGCACCAATGAGCAGTTCTTC. This codes for CASSLASRSTNEQFF.

Comments on this clone: Other DNA sequences in the same sample also yield this CDR3. The gene calls are TRBV5-1 and TRBJ2-1; 12 positions agree with TRBD2. The CDR3 is made up of 16 amino acids. The V gene end was trimmed by 0 bases and the J gene end by 4 bases; junction bases not matched to a gene: 2. Germline V lookup: CDR1 SGHRS, CDR2 YFSETQ. CDR3 in DNA: TGCGCCAGCAGCTTGGTAGGACTAGCGGGATACAATGAGCAGTTCTTC. Residues: CASSLVGLAGYNEQFF.

The chain joins TRBV28 to TRBJ2-7; D ambiguous. The CDR3 is 16 residues long. The V end lost 6 bases, the J end lost 4 bases, and 22 bases lay between the germline ends. Germline CDR1 and CDR2: MDHEN and SYDVKM. DNA for the CDR3: TGTGCCAGCAGCCCCCGTCCGAGTCCCTTGGTTTACGAGCAGTACTTC. It codes for CASSPRPSPLVYEQYF.

This clone was recorded once. This chain joins TRBV19 and TRBJ1-1; D is uncertain. V shed 5 bases and J shed 0 bases, with 13 bases lying between them. Per germline, CDR1 LNHDA and CDR2 SQIVND (reference sequence). CDR3 length: 15 residues. The CDR3 nucleotides read TGTGCCAGTAGTGGCCGGACGGCGATGAACACTGAAGCTTTCTTT. Encoded protein: CASSGRTAMNTEAFF.

J is TRBJ2-1 and V is TRBV5-4; TRBD1 matches at 7 bases. The CDR3 has 17 residues. Looked up from germline, CDR1 is SGHNT and CDR2 is YYREEE (reference sequence). V dropped 2 bases and J dropped 1; count of bases not matched to a gene: 9. CDR3 amino acids: CASSLYRDRRSYNEQFF. The CDR3 DNA follows: TGTGCCAGCAGCTTATACCGGGACAGAAGATCCTACAATGAGCAGTTCTTC.